The TCR beta chain under discussion was sequenced for a study of T cells in Graves' hyperthyroidism and ophthalmopathy. The CDR3 totals 16 residues. The germline CDR1 and CDR2 sequences are SGHAT and FQNNGV. V shed 5 bases, J shed 5 bases, and the junction held 10 bases outside the gene matches. This clonotype was seen at least ten times. Researchers took RNA transcripts and amplified the TCR beta CDR3 regions from them. With the HTBI primer set, the TCR CDR3 went through a first round of RT-PCR. One entry per CDR3 protein results from TCRdb running MiXCR on the multiplex PCR reads. The sample consists of roughly 130,000 distinct CDR3 sequences, roughly a fifth of them appearing once.

The clonotype originates from a woman between 50 and 59 years old with Graves' hyperthyroidism that later progressed to Graves' ophthalmopathy. Sequencing was carried out using blood. This sequence joins TRBV11-2 and TRBJ2-7; 12 nucleotides align to TRBD2. CDR3: CASSPGLAGGVDEQYF. The CDR3 DNA reads as TGTGCCAGCAGCCCGGGACTAGCGGGTGGGGTAGACGAGCAGTACTTC.